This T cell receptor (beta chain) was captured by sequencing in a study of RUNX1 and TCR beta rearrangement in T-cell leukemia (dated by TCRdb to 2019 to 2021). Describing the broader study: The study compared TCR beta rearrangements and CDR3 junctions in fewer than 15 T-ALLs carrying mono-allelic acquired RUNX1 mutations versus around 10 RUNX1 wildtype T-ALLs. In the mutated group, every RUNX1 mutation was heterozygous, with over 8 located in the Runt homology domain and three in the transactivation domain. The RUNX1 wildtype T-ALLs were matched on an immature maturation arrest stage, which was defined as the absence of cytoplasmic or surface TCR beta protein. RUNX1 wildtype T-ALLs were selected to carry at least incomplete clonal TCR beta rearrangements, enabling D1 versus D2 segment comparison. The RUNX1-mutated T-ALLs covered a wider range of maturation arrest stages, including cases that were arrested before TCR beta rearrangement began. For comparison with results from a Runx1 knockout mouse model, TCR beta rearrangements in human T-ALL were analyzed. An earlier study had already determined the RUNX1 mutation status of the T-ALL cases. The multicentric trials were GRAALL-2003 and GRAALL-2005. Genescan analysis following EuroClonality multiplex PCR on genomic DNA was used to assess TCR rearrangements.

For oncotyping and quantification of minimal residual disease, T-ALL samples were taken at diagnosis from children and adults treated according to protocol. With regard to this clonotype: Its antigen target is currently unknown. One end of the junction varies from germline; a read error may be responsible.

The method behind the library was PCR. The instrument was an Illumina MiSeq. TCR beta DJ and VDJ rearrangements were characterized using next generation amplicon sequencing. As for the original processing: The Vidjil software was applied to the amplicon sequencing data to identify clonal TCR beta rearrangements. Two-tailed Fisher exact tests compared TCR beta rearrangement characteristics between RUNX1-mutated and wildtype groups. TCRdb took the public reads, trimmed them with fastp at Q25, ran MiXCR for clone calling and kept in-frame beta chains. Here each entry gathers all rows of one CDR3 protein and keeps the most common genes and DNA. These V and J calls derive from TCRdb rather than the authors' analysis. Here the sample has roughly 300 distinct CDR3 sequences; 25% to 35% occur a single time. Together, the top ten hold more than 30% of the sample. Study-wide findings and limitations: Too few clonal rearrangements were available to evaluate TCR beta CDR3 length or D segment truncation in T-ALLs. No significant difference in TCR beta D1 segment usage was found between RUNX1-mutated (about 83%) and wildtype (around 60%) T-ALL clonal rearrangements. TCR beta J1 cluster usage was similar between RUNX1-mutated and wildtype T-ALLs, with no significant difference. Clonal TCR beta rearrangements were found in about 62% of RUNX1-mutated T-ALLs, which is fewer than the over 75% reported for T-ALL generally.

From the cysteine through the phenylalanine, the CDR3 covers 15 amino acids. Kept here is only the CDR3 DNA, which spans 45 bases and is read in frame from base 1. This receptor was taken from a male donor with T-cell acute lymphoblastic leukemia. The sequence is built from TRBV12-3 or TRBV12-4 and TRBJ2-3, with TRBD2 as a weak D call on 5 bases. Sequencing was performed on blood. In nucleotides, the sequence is TGTGCCAGCCTTCGCCGCCCCGGGAAGTTGGCTACGCCGTCTTTT. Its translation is CASLRRPGKLATPSF.